This is a list of T cell receptor beta chains from one sample in a study of Graves' ophthalmopathy and Graves' hyperthyroidism. From the multiplex PCR reads, TCRdb called clonotypes with MiXCR, one entry per CDR3 protein. The repertoire consists of approximately 500,000 distinct CDR3 sequences, with roughly 14% occurring once and the leading ten covering more than 8.5%. Sequenced input: blood. These receptors came from a woman aged 25 to 39 with Graves' ophthalmopathy. Both conserved end residues are part of each CDR3. D genes are given only for firm matches. A row's size may be missing; if present it is once, few, many or a size class.

D | J | V | size | DNA | CDR3
. | TRBJ1-2 | TRBV24-1 | many | TGTGCCACCAGTGATGCGGCGGGAGACAACTATGGCTACACCTTC | CATSDAAGDNYGYTF
. | TRBJ1-2 | TRBV29-1 | many | TGCAGCGTTGAAGATCACGGGGGAGTCTATGGCTACACCTTC | CSVEDHGGVYGYTF
TRBD1 | TRBJ1-1 | TRBV25-1 | many | TGTGCCAGCACGAGGGGGCTGGGTACTGAAGCTTTCTTT | CASTRGLGTEAFF
. | TRBJ1-1 | TRBV7-6 | many | TGTGCCAGCAGCTTAGCGCTAGGGGTAAAGGGCCCCCTGGAACCTGAAGCTTTCTTT | CASSLALGVKGPLEPEAFF
. | TRBJ1-1 | TRBV12-3/TRBV12-4 | many | TGTGCCAGCAGTTTGGGGGGTGCTTTCTTT | CASSLGGAFF
TRBD1 | TRBJ2-4 | TRBV7-3 | few | TGTGCCAGCAGCTTAACCCAGCCAGGGGGCGGCTCGGACATTCAGTACTTC | CASSLTQPGGGSDIQYF
. | TRBJ1-6 | TRBV19 | many | TGTGCCAGTAGTATCCAGGAATCGAATTCACCCCTCCACTTT | CASSIQESNSPLHF
. | TRBJ2-7 | TRBV12-3/TRBV12-4 | many | TGTGCCAGCAGTTTGAAAGGGGTAGTCGAGCAGTACTTC | CASSLKGVVEQYF
. | TRBJ2-3 | TRBV15 | many | TGTGCCACTTCCACCGGGTTCAGCACAGATACGCAGTATTTT | CATSTGFSTDTQYF
. | TRBJ2-5 | TRBV4-1 | many | TGCGCCAGCATTCGACGTCGCTCGCAAGAGACCCAGTACTTC | CASIRRRSQETQYF
. | TRBJ2-2 | TRBV11-1 | many | TGTGCCAGCAGCCGGGGAGACGGAATGAACACCGGGGAGCTGTTTTTT | CASSRGDGMNTGELFF
TRBD1 | TRBJ1-2 | TRBV11-2 | many | TGTGCCAGCAGCCCTAGACAGGGAAAACCCCTTCCTAGTGGCTACACCTTC | CASSPRQGKPLPSGYTF
TRBD2 | TRBJ2-5 | TRBV5-1 | many | TGCGCCAGCAGCTTGATGGGGGGGGGTGAGACCCAGTACTTC | CASSLMGGGETQYF
. | TRBJ1-1 | TRBV30 | . | TGTGCCTGGAGTGTACAGTCCCTTGGTGAAGCTTTCTTT | CAWSVQSLGEAFF
TRBD1 | TRBJ1-2 | TRBV20-1 | many | TGCAGTGCTAGAGATGGGGACAGGGTCAACTATGGCTACACCTTC | CSARDGDRVNYGYTF
. | TRBJ2-7 | TRBV10-3 | many | TGTGCCATCAGTGAGTCGGGGGGGGCCCACGAGCAGTACTTC | CAISESGGAHEQYF
. | TRBJ1-6 | TRBV18 | . | TGTGCCAGCTCACCCCGGAGTGGGGTTGTCTCCTATAATTCACCCCTCCACTTT | CASSPRSGVVSYNSPLHF
TRBD1 | TRBJ1-5 | TRBV19 | . | TGTGCCAGTACAAACAGGGGCGGTAATCAGCCCCAGCATTTT | CASTNRGGNQPQHF
TRBD1 | TRBJ1-4 | TRBV11-2 | . | TGTGCCAGCAGCCGCCGACAGGGGGGGGGGGAAAAACTGTTTTTT | CASSRRQGGGEKLFF
. | TRBJ1-6 | TRBV30 | many | TGTGCCTGGAGGAGTCAGGAAGGGGGGAATTCACCCCTCCACTTT | CAWRSQEGGNSPLHF
TRBD1 | TRBJ2-7 | TRBV7-9 | many | TGTGCCAGCAGCGGAGGAGACAGGGCGTACTACGAGCAGTACTTC | CASSGGDRAYYEQYF
. | TRBJ1-2 | TRBV6-2/TRBV6-3 | . | TGTGCCAGCACCCCAGCGCTCCGGATCTATGGCTACACCTTC | CASTPALRIYGYTF
. | TRBJ2-5 | TRBV28 | . | TGTGCCAGCAGGACAGGAGGGTCAGTAGAGACCCAGTACTTC | CASRTGGSVETQYF
. | TRBJ1-1 | TRBV12-3/TRBV12-4 | . | TGTGCCAGCAGTTTCAGCAACACGGACACTGAAGCTTTCTTT | CASSFSNTDTEAFF
. | TRBJ2-4 | TRBV7-3 | many | TGTGCCTGGGTCGGCGAGGGGCAATCCCGGGGGCCTTTAGCCAAAAACATTCAGTACTTC | CAWVGEGQSRGPLAKNIQYF
TRBD1 | TRBJ1-1 | TRBV6-1 | . | TGTGCCAGCATCCGGGACAGGGACGTTTACACTGAAGCTTTCTTT | CASIRDRDVYTEAFF
. | TRBJ2-5 | TRBV14 | many | TGTGCCAGCAGCCAAGTGGCGTCAGAGACCCAGTACTTC | CASSQVASETQYF
. | TRBJ1-1 | TRBV3-1 | few | TGTGCCAGCAGCCAAAGTAGGCTGGGGCTGAACACTGAAGCTTTCTTT | CASSQSRLGLNTEAFF
TRBD1 | TRBJ2-2 | TRBV12-3/TRBV12-4 | many | TGTGCCAGCAGTCCGAGGACAGGGGATGCAACCGGGGAGCTGTTTTTT | CASSPRTGDATGELFF
. | TRBJ1-6 | TRBV18 | many | TGTGCCAGCTCAGGGGGCGCATCGGATTCACCCCTCCACTTT | CASSGGASDSPLHF
TRBD2 | TRBJ2-2 | TRBV4-1 | many | TGCGCCAGCAGCCAGGCGAGCGGGAGGACCGGGGAGCTGTTTTTT | CASSQASGRTGELFF
TRBD2 | TRBJ2-5 | TRBV5-1 | once | TGCTCCAGCAGCCTACTGCGGGGTGGAGCGGGGGAGCAAGAGACCCAGTACTTC | CSSSLLRGGAGEQETQYF
. | TRBJ1-3 | TRBV5-1 | many | TGCGCCAGCAGCCGCACGGCAGGAGACTCTGGAAACACCATATATTTT | CASSRTAGDSGNTIYF
TRBD1 | TRBJ2-7 | TRBV4-2 | many | TGTGCCAGCACCTTCTCTGACAGGGCCCCGCGCGAGCAGTACTTC | CASTFSDRAPREQYF
. | TRBJ1-1 | TRBV7-3 | many | TGTGCCAGCAGCTTAACGGGGAACACTGAAGCTTCCTTT | CASSLTGNTEASF
. | TRBJ1-5 | TRBV6-5 | many | TGTGCCAGCAGTTACAGTCACTTAGGCAATCAGCCCCAGCATTTT | CASSYSHLGNQPQHF
. | TRBJ1-5 | TRBV6-1 | many | TGTGCCAGCCGTAGGGGGGGCGGTCAGCCCCAGCATTTT | CASRRGGGQPQHF
. | TRBJ1-2 | TRBV4-1 | . | TGCGCCAGCAGCCAAGTAGACCCCATATGGTCATCCGGCTACACCTTC | CASSQVDPIWSSGYTF
. | TRBJ2-2 | TRBV6-5 | many | TGTGCCAGCTGGACTTACACCGGGGAGCTGTTTTTT | CASWTYTGELFF
. | TRBJ1-2 | TRBV12-3/TRBV12-4 | many | TGTGCCAGCAGTCGCGCGCGCAGCATCTATGGCTACACCTTC | CASSRARSIYGYTF
TRBD1 | TRBJ2-7 | TRBV5-1 | many | TGCGCCAGCAGCCCGGACAGGGTGAGTGAGCAGTACTTC | CASSPDRVSEQYF
. | TRBJ2-4 | TRBV6-1 | many | TGTGCCAGCAGTCCCCAGGGACCGAGCAAAAACATTAAGTACTTC | CASSPQGPSKNIKYF
. | TRBJ2-5 | TRBV7-3 | many | TGTGCCAGCAGCGTCTCGTGGGGAGAGACCCAGTACTTC | CASSVSWGETQYF